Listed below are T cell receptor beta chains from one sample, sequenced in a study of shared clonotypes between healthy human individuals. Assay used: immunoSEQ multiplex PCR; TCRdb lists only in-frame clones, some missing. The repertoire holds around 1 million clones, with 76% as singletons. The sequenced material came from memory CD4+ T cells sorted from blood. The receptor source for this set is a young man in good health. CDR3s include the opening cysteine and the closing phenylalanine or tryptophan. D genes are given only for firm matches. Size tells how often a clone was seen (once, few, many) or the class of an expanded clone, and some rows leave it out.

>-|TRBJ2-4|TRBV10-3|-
TGTGCCACCAACTCCGGGACGTCAAGTGGGAACATTCAGTACTTC
CATNSGTSSGNIQYF
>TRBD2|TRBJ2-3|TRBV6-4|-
TGTGCCAGCAGTGACCCGAGCGGAGGACTAGCAATGAGCACAGATACGCAGTATTTT
CASSDPSGGLAMSTDTQYF
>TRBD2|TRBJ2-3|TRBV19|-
TGTGCCAGTAAGACTAGCGGTTTGGGGGATACGCAGTATTTT
CASKTSGLGDTQYF
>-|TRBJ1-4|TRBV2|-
TGTGCCAGCTTCAGGGCGGGTGAAAAACTGTTTTTT
CASFRAGEKLFF
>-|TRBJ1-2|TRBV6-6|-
TGTGCCAGCAGTTACGGGGGGGCGGGAGATGGCTACACCTTC
CASSYGGAGDGYTF
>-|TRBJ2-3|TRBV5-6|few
TGTGCCAGCAGCTTGGTGGACCCAGTCTCAGATACGCAGTATTTT
CASSLVDPVSDTQYF
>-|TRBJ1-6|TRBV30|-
TGTGCCTGGAGTAAGAGATCCGGCATAAGTTCACCCCTCCACTTT
CAWSKRSGISSPLHF
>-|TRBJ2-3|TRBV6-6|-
TGTGCCAGCAGTTACTCGAACCAGGGAAGCTCCACGCAGTATTTT
CASSYSNQGSSTQYF
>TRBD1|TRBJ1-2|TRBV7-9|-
TGTGCCAGCAGCACGCGTCCCGACAGGGGTTATGGCTACACCTTC
CASSTRPDRGYGYTF
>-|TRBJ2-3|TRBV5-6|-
TGTGCCAGCAGCCCTTTCACAGATACGCAGTATTTT
CASSPFTDTQYF
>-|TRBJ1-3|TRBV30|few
TGTGCCTGGACCTCCCCGCAGTCGGGATCTGGAAACACCATATATTTT
CAWTSPQSGSGNTIYF
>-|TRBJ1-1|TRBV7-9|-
TGTGCCAGCAGTCCCTGGATTTTGATTAGTGAAGCTTTCTTT
CASSPWILISEAFF
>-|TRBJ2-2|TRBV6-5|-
TGTGCCAGCACCCCACACACCGGGGAGCTGTTTTTT
CASTPHTGELFF
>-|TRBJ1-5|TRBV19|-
TGTGCCAGTAGTAACTTCGGGGGCACGGGCAATCAGCCCCAGCATTTT
CASSNFGGTGNQPQHF
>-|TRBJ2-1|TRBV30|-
TGTGCCAGAACTCTTTACAATGAGCAGTTCTTC
CARTLYNEQFF
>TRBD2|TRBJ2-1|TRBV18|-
TGTGCCAGCTCACCGCTTGGAGCGGGGGGCTACAATGAGCAGTTCTTC
CASSPLGAGGYNEQFF
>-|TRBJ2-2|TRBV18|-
TGTGCCAGCTCGGGGGAAACCGGGGAGCTGTTTTTT
CASSGETGELFF
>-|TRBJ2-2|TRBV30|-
TGTGCCGGGAAAGGGGGGAGGGGAAACACCGGGGAGCTGTTTTTT
CAGKGGRGNTGELFF
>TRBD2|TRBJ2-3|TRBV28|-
TGTGCCAGCAGAAATGGACTAGCTCCCACAGATACGCAGTATTTT
CASRNGLAPTDTQYF
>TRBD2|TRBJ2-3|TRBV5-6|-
TGTGCCAGCAGCTTTGGCGGGGGGCTTCGGGGCACAGATACGCAGTATTTT
CASSFGGGLRGTDTQYF
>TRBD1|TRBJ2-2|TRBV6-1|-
TGTGCCAGCAGTCTGGACAGGGGGCCTGGGGAGCTGTTTTTT
CASSLDRGPGELFF
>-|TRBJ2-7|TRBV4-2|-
TGTGCCAGCAGCCAAGAGGGGGGCATAGCCTTCTCCTACGAGCAGTACTTC
CASSQEGGIAFSYEQYF
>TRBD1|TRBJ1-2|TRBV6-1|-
TGTGCCAGCAGCCCCGGGACAGGGTATGGCTACACCTTC
CASSPGTGYGYTF
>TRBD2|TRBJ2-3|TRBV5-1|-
TGCGCCAGCAGCTTGGACCTAGCGGGGGATACCGATACGCAGTATTTT
CASSLDLAGDTDTQYF
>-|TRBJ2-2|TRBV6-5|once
TGTGCCAGCAGTTACTCGAGGGCAGGCGGATTCCGGGAGCTGTTTTTT
CASSYSRAGGFRELFF
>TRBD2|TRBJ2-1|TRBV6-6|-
TGTGCCAGCAGTTACATAGCGGGGGGCTCCTACAATGAGCAGTTCTTC
CASSYIAGGSYNEQFF
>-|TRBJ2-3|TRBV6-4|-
TGTGCCAGCAGTGACGGGGAAGATACGCAGTATTTT
CASSDGEDTQYF
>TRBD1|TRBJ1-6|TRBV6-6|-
TGTGCCAGCAGTAACAGGGGTAGGAATTCACCCCTCCACTTT
CASSNRGRNSPLHF
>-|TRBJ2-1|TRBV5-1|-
TGCGCCAGCAGCTTGGGCGGGGGCCAATACAATGAGCAGTTCTTC
CASSLGGGQYNEQFF
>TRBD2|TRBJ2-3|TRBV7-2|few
TGTGCCAGCAGCTTAGGAGCGGGAGGGGCAGATACGCAGTATTTT
CASSLGAGGADTQYF
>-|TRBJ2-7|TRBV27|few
TGTGCCAGCAGTTTAAGAAAACATGGGGGAGGTGGGTCCTACGAGCAGTACTTC
CASSLRKHGGGGSYEQYF
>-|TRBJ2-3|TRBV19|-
TGTGCCAGTAGTATACGTCACACAGATACGCAGTATTTT
CASSIRHTDTQYF
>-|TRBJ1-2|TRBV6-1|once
TGTGCATACCGCGGAGAGGGCAATGCCTATGGCTACACCTTC
CAYRGEGNAYGYTF
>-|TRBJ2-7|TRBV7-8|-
TGTGCCAGCAGCTTAAACGCGGCGGCCGGTACCTACGAGCAGTACTTC
CASSLNAAAGTYEQYF
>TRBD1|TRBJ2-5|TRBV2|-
TGTGCCAGCAGTCCGGACAGGGGGCGGCAAGAGACCCAGTACTTC
CASSPDRGRQETQYF
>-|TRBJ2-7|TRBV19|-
TGTGCCAGTAGTATAGAGACGGGCCGATACGAGCAGTACTTC
CASSIETGRYEQYF
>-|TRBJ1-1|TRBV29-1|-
TGCAGCGTTGAAGAAGGGACACTCAAGAACACTGAAGCTTTCTTT
CSVEEGTLKNTEAFF
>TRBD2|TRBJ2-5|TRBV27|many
TGTGCCAGCAAACTAGCGGGGCTACAAGAGACCCAGTACTTC
CASKLAGLQETQYF
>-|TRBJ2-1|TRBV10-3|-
TGTGCCATCAGTCTAGATACCCCCAATGAGCAGTTCTTC
CAISLDTPNEQFF
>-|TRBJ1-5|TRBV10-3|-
TGTGCCATCAGTGAGTCTGTCGGGAATCAGCCCCAGCATTTT
CAISESVGNQPQHF
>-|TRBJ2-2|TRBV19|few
TGTGCCAGTAGTATAGAGGGAGGTCTCACCGGGGAGCTGTTTTTT
CASSIEGGLTGELFF
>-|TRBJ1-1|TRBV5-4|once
TGTGCCAGCAGCCGTCGAACGGCGAACACTGAAGCTTTCTTT
CASSRRTANTEAFF
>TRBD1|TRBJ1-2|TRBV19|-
TGTGCCAGTAAGGACAGGGATCTGGGGGGCTACACCTTC
CASKDRDLGGYTF
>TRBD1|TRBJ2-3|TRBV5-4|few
TGTGCCAGCAGCATACAACAGGGGGCCAACACAGATACGCAGTATTTT
CASSIQQGANTDTQYF
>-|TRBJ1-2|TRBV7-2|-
TGTGCCAGCAGCTTAGCGCTTAAAGGGGTAGGCTACACCTTC
CASSLALKGVGYTF
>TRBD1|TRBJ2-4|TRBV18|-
TGTGCCAGCTCACCTACTATAGACAGGGAAAACATTCAGTACTTC
CASSPTIDRENIQYF
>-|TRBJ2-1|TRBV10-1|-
TGCGCCAGCAACTCACAAGGGAGCTCCTACAATGAGCAGTTCTTC
CASNSQGSSYNEQFF
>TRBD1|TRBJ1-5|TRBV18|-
TGTGCCAGCTCACCTAATTTTAGGACAGGGGCCCGCGGTCAGCCCCAGCATTTT
CASSPNFRTGARGQPQHF
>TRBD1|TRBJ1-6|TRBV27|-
TGTGCCAGCAGACTTTATAGGGACAGGGGGACCTCCTATAATTCACCCCTCCACTTT
CASRLYRDRGTSYNSPLHF
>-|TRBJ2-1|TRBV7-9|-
TGTGCCAGCAGCTTAAACCGGGCGGGGTTGGAACAGTTCTTC
CASSLNRAGLEQFF
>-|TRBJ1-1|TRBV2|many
TGTGCCAGTCAGGGGAACACTGAAGCTTTCTTT
CASQGNTEAFF
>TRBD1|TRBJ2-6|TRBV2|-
TGTGCCAGAGGGACAGGGGGTACTGGGGCCAACGTCCTGACTTTC
CARGTGGTGANVLTF
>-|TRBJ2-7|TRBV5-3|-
TGTGCCGGCATGCCGCGTTACAATACTAAGGAGCAGTACTTC
CAGMPRYNTKEQYF
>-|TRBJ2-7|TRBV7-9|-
TGTGCCAGCAGCTTAGGCCAGGCGAACTACGAGCAGTACTTC
CASSLGQANYEQYF